A selection of T cell receptor beta chains follows, all from one sample in a study of OX40 agonist ivuxolimab in advanced cancers. Profiled with immunoSEQ multiplex PCR; TCRdb holds only in-frame clones, not every one. Of 20,000 or so clones in the sample, approximately 70% were seen once. Sequenced here: CD4+ or CD8+ T cells sorted from blood, sampled in a trial of the OX40 agonist ivuxolimab. The receptors derive from an adult with an advanced solid tumor such as melanoma, head and neck, liver or kidney cancer. The CDR3 runs from the conserved cysteine through the conserved F or W. The D gene is left open where the match is weak. The size entry is marked missing in some rows and otherwise reads once, few, many or a size class.

cdr3_length clone_size j_call d_call v_call cdr3_nt cdr3_aa
14 NA TRBJ2-7 TRBD2 TRBV7-7 TGTGCCAGCAGCGAAAGCGGGAGCATCTACGAGCAGTACTTC CASSESGSIYEQYF
15 medium-sized TRBJ2-7 TRBD2 TRBV7-9 TGTGCCAGCAGCCAAGAAGTAGCGGGGGCCTACGAGCAGTACTTC CASSQEVAGAYEQYF
14 NA TRBJ2-3 NA TRBV27 TGTGCCGTATGGGATAAGATTCGAACAGATACGCAGTATTTT CAVWDKIRTDTQYF
15 NA TRBJ2-1 TRBD2 TRBV4-3 TGCGCCAGCAGCCAAGACGAGCGGGAGGCTCCTGAGCAGTTCTTC CASSQDEREAPEQFF
12 NA TRBJ1-6 NA TRBV27 TGTGCCAGCAGTTGGGGGGCAGGGACCCTCCACTTT CASSWGAGTLHF
15 NA TRBJ2-3 TRBD2 TRBV6-4 TGTGCTAGCAGTGAACTAGCGGGAGGTGAGGATACGCAGTATTTT CASSELAGGEDTQYF
14 NA TRBJ2-1 TRBD2 TRBV10-2 TGCGCCAGCAGCGGGACTAGCGCCTACAATGAGCAGTTCTTC CASSGTSAYNEQFF
15 NA TRBJ1-1 TRBD1 TRBV7-9 TGTGCCAGCAGCTCCCGGACAGGGGGTAACACTGAAGCTTTCTTT CASSSRTGGNTEAFF
15 few TRBJ1-4 NA TRBV10-3 TGTGCCATCAGTGAGTCGACAGGAGCTAATGAAAAACTGTTTTTT CAISESTGANEKLFF
15 NA TRBJ2-7 TRBD1 TRBV19 TGTGCCAGTAGTATTGTCGGGACAGGGAACTACGAGCAGTACTTC CASSIVGTGNYEQYF
13 NA TRBJ1-2 NA TRBV9 TGTGCCAGCAGCGCTCCGGGACCATATGGCTACACCTTC CASSAPGPYGYTF
15 NA TRBJ2-3 NA TRBV5-1 TGCGCCAGCAGCTTGGTACAGGGAGGCACAGATACGCAGTATTTT CASSLVQGGTDTQYF
13 NA TRBJ2-7 TRBD1 TRBV9 TGTGCCAGCAGCGCGACAGGGGAAAACGAGCAGTACTTC CASSATGENEQYF